These T cell receptor beta chains were read from a single sample in a study of T cell responses to AZD1222 COVID-19 vaccine. The table came from immunoSEQ multiplex PCR; TCRdb's copy has only in-frame clones and leaves some out. The top ten hold 8.7% of the sample, which has tens of thousands of clones, around 88% seen once. The sequenced sample was peripheral blood, obtained on day 0 of AZD1222 vaccination. These receptors came from an adult in good health. The CDR3 runs from the conserved cysteine through the conserved F or W. Part of the rows lack a size; the others show once, few, many or a class for expanded clones.

cdr3_aa v_call clone_size
CASSPRLGRDRSYEQYF TRBV7-2 .
CASSRRASGKQGNTGELFF TRBV18 .
CAWSVKGGGNQPQHF TRBV30 .
CASSPGDLYEAFF TRBV9 .
CASSLARDSPLHF TRBV28 .
CASSPSGPETQYF TRBV9 .
CASSQLAGDETQYF TRBV5-1 .
CASSPRGRSNTGELFF TRBV21-1 .
CASSIVTGISGNTIYF TRBV19 .
CASSFTTGGDSPLHF TRBV7-8 .
CASSSLAGTGGGTNYGYTF TRBV19 .
CASSIGGDRWNQPQHF TRBV19 .
CASSPSQYEQFF TRBV12-3/TRBV12-4 once
CASSHGTSGDETQYF TRBV4-2 .
CASSLTQGAVYGYTF TRBV27 .
CASSSLALSSYEQYF TRBV7-8 few
CASSVRYEQYF TRBV2 once
CASSIGQSRNTEAFF TRBV19 .
CASSMWGGQGDTQYF TRBV19 once
CASSLVVPGETQYF TRBV7-2 .
CASSPGHNTEAFF TRBV12-3/TRBV12-4 .
CASNIAGGRTGELFF TRBV5-1 once
CASSFTDTQYF TRBV5-1 .
CASSVLLDREGNTEAFF TRBV10-1 .
CASSPFGGGETQYF TRBV4-2 .
CAWSVVGSSNQPQHF TRBV30 .
CASSLSAGDYNSPLHF TRBV27 .
CASSSPGLAGRRQFF TRBV28 .
CATGQGLYGYTF TRBV2 once
CASNSGQNSEAFF TRBV6-6 .
CTSSQERASNQPQHF TRBV4-1 .
CASSVDPRANTGELFF TRBV9 .
CASSLLGGLFEQYF TRBV2 .
CASSVAPTSGRANEQFF TRBV9 .
CASSYYRYTGELFF TRBV6-5 .
CASSQAATTSTDTQYF TRBV4-2 .
CASSRGLPGSSSYEQYF TRBV5-1 .
CASSVGYLGDSDYGYTF TRBV9 .
CASREDRGSTDTQYF TRBV2 .
CASSSPGLAGSYEQYF TRBV5-6 few
CASSLAGYYTDTQYF TRBV5-1 .
CASSPPIDGETQYF TRBV18 .